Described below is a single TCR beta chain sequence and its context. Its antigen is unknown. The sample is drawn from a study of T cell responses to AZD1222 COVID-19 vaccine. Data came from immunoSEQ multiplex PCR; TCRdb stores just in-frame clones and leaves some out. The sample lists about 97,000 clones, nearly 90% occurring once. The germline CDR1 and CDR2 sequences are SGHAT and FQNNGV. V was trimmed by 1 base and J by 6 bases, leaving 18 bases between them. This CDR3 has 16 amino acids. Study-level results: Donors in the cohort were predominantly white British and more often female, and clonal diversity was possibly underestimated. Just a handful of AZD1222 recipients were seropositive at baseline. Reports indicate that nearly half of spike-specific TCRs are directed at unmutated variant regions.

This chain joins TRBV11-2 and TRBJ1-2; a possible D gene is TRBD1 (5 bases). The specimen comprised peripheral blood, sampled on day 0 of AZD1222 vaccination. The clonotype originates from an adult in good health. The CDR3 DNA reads TGTGCCAGCAGCTTAGGACTATTCAGGGAATACGATGGCTACACCTTC. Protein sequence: CASSLGLFREYDGYTF.